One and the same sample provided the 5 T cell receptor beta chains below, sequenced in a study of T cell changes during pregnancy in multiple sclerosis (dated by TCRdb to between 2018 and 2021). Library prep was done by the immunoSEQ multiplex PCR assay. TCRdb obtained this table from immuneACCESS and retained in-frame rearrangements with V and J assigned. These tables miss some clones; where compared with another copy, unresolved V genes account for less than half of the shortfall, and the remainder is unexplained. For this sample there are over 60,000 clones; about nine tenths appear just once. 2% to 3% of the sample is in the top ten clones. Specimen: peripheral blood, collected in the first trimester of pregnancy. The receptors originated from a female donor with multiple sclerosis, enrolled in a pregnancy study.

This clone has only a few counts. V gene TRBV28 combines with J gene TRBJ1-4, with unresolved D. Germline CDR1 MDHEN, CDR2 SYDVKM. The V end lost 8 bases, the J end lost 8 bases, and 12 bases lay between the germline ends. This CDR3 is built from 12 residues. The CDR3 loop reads CASRLGVEKLFF. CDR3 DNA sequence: TGTGCCAGCCGCCTGGGAGTCGAAAAACTGTTTTTT. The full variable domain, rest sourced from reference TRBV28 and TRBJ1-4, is DVKVTQSSRYLVKRTGEKVFLECVQDMDHENMFWYRQDPGLGLRLIYFSYDVKMKEKGDIPEGYSVSREKKERFSLILESASTNQTSMYLCASRLGVEKLFFGSGTQLSVL.

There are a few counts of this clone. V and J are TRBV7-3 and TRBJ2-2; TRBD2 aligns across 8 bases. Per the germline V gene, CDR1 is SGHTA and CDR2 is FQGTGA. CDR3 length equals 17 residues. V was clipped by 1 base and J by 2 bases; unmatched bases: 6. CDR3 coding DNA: TGTGCCAGCAGCTTAAACGGGGGGGGGACCAACACCGGGGAGCTGTTTTTT. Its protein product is CASSLNGGGTNTGELFF.

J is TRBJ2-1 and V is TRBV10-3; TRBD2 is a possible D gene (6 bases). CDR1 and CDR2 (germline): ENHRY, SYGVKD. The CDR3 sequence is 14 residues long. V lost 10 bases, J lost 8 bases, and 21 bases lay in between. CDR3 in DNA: TGTGCCACCATGAGGGCAGGGAGGATCGATGAGCAGTTCTTC. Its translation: CATMRAGRIDEQFF.

The CDR3 sequence is CASSSSGTGGPSSNQPQHF. In nucleotides, the CDR3 is TGTGCCAGCAGCTCGTCCGGGACAGGGGGCCCTTCTAGCAATCAGCCCCAGCATTTT. The J gene is TRBJ1-5, the V gene TRBV21-1; TRBD1, the table's D call, was not compared with the DNA. TRBV21-1 is a known pseudogene. The CDR3 runs to 19 residues.

In DNA, the CDR3 is TGTGCCAGCAGCTTGCTCGGAATTTGGAGCTCTGGGGCCAACGTCCTGACTTTC. Translating it yields CASSLLGIWSSGANVLTF. This chain connects TRBV5-8 to TRBJ2-6; D is undetermined. The V end was cut by 1 base, the J end by 0 bases, with 14 bases between. The CDR3 length is 18 residues. The V gene's germline CDR1 is SGHTS and CDR2 YDEGEE.